A single sample gave rise to the 29 T cell receptor beta chains below, sequenced in a study of blood T cell repertoires in COVID-19. Only in-frame clones appear in the TCRdb table, and some are missing; sequencing was by immunoSEQ multiplex PCR. The table has approximately 90,000 clones, around four fifths seen once. Sequencing was done on a sample of peripheral blood. These TCRs come from a man aged 45 to 65 with acute or convalescent COVID-19.

Only one count was recorded for this clone. The gene calls are TRBV11-2 and TRBJ1-5; 11 nucleotides agree with TRBD1. CDR1 SGHAT and CDR2 FQNNGV come from the germline V gene. V trimming: 5 bases; J trimming: 6 bases; junction bases outside the gene matches: 3. CDR3 length: 14 residues. In nucleotides, the CDR3 is TGTGCCAGCAGCCTCGGGACAGGGGGTCAGCCCCAGCATTTT. Amino acids: CASSLGTGGQPQHF.

V gene TRBV21-1 combines with J gene TRBJ1-1; TRBD1 is the table's D call, not checked against the DNA. TRBV21-1 is an annotated pseudogene. The CDR3 is 17 amino acids. CDR3 protein: CASRKNRDRSVGTEAFF. CDR3 nucleotides: TGTGCCAGCAGAAAAAACCGGGACAGGAGTGTGGGAACTGAAGCTTTCTTT.

The rearrangement uses TRBV28 and TRBJ2-7; tentatively, D is TRBD2 (6 bases). V lost 8 bases and J lost 4, with 12 bases in between. This CDR3 has 12 residues. The germline V gene encodes CDR1 MDHEN and CDR2 SYDVKM. The CDR3 sequence is CASGRHGYEQYF. The CDR3 nucleotides are TGTGCCAGCGGGAGGCATGGGTACGAGCAGTACTTC.

The gene calls are TRBV19 and TRBJ1-2; 10 nucleotides match TRBD1. Per the germline V gene, CDR1 is LNHDA and CDR2 is SQIVND (reference sequence). The CDR3 has 14 residues. The V gene end was trimmed by 7 bases and the J gene end by 4 bases; junction bases not matched to a gene: 6. CDR3 in DNA: TGTGCCAGTAAAGTGGGACAGGGGTTCTATGGCTACACCTTC. It translates to CASKVGQGFYGYTF.

CDR3 nucleotides: TGTGCCTGGAGTGTCCTCTCCGGGGCAGATACGCAGTATTTT. Translating it yields CAWSVLSGADTQYF. The J gene is TRBJ2-3, the V gene TRBV30, with D possibly TRBD2 on 5 matching bases. Germline V CDR1 and CDR2: GTSNPN, SVGIG (reference sequence). V was cut by 0 bases and J by 4 bases, with 11 bases left in between. CDR3 length equals 14 residues.

This clone was picked up a small number of times. The chain has TRBV4-1 and TRBJ2-7; 8 bases agree with TRBD1. Germline-derived CDR1 and CDR2 are MGHRA and YSYEKL. V lost 0 bases, J lost 2 bases, and 3 bases stayed unmatched. The CDR3 length is 15 residues. Written as DNA, the CDR3 is TGCGCCAGCAGCCAAGATCCGACAGGGGCCTACGAGCAGTACTTC. Its protein product is CASSQDPTGAYEQYF.

This clone showed up just a few times. The rearrangement uses TRBV4-1 and TRBJ2-5; D call uncertain. The CDR3 runs to 15 residues. Germline V gives CDR1 MGHRA, CDR2 YSYEKL. Trimming left V 0 bases short and J 5 bases short, with 13 bases between. The CDR3 reads CASSQDGVSEETQYF. Here the CDR3 DNA reads TGCGCCAGCAGCCAAGATGGCGTGAGCGAGGAGACCCAGTACTTC.

CDR3 protein: CASSLQGADGYTF. Here the CDR3 DNA reads TGCGCCAGCAGCTTACAGGGTGCGGATGGCTACACCTTC. The chain combines TRBV5-1 with TRBJ1-2, with a tentative D call TRBD1 (6 bases). The CDR3 loop spans 13 amino acids. Per germline, CDR1 SGHRS and CDR2 YFSETQ. Trimming stripped 2 bases from V and 6 bases from J, with 11 bases between.

This clone was found once. The J gene is TRBJ2-5, the V gene TRBV15, with 10 nucleotides matching TRBD1. The CDR3 runs to 16 residues. Trimming at V came to 0 bases and at J to 5 bases, leaving 6 bases not matched to a gene. Per germline, CDR1 LNHNV and CDR2 YYDKDF (reference sequence). The CDR3 nucleotides are TGTGCCACCAGCAGAGAGGACAGGGGGGCTTGGGAGACCCAGTACTTC. It is translated as CATSREDRGAWETQYF.

The J gene is TRBJ1-2, the V gene TRBV3-1 (or the pseudogene TRBV3-2), with TRBD1 matching over 11 bases. Looked up from germline, CDR1 is LGHDT and CDR2 is YNNKEL (reference sequence). The CDR3 runs to 13 residues. The ends lost 4 bases at V and 8 bases at J; junction bases unmatched: 3. CDR3: CASSLGQGGGYTF. The CDR3 DNA reads TGTGCCAGCAGCCTGGGACAGGGGGGAGGCTACACCTTC.

The V call is TRBV2, the J call TRBJ1-5; a possible D gene is TRBD1 (5 bases). Per germline, CDR1 SNHLY and CDR2 FYNNEI. The CDR3 is 16 amino acids. Trimming left V 1 base short and J 4 bases short, with 14 bases between. CDR3: CASSEGTGNVNQPQHF. CDR3 DNA: TGTGCCAGCAGTGAAGGAACAGGAAACGTAAATCAGCCCCAGCATTTT. Full variable domain (outside the CDR3, taken from reference TRBV2 and TRBJ1-5): EPEVTQTPSHQVTQMGQEVILRCVPISNHLYFYWYRQILGQKVEFLVSFYNNEISEKSEIFDDQFSVERPDGSNFTLKIRSTKLEDSAMYFCASSEGTGNVNQPQHFGDGTRLSIL.

The chain joins TRBV29-1 to TRBJ1-2; 8 bases map to TRBD1. After removal of 6 bases from V and 4 bases from J, the junction contained 7 bases not matched to a gene. Germline V gives CDR1 SQVTM, CDR2 ANQGSEA. The CDR3 length is 13 residues. CDR3 nucleotide sequence: TGCAGCGTAAGGACAGGGCAGGGCTATGGCTACACCTTC. Translated, it gives CSVRTGQGYGYTF.

The rearrangement uses TRBV14 and TRBJ1-1; 7 nucleotides match TRBD1. Germline V gives CDR1 SGHDN, CDR2 FVKESK. V was clipped by 5 bases and J by 6 bases; unmatched bases: 9. The CDR3 extends over 14 amino acids. In DNA, the CDR3 is TGTGCCAGCAGCGGAGAACAGGGGCGCGCTGAAGCTTTCTTT. As protein: CASSGEQGRAEAFF.

This rearrangement joins TRBV5-1 to TRBJ2-7; possible D gene TRBD2, 6 bases. This CDR3 comprises 15 residues. CDR1 and CDR2 (germline): SGHRS, YFSETQ. V was cut by 4 bases and J by 3 bases, with 17 bases left in between. CDR3 sequence reads: CASSQPGLGGYEQYF. The DNA for the CDR3 is TGCGCCAGCAGCCAACCGGGACTCGGCGGCTACGAGCAGTACTTC.

The gene calls are TRBV18 and TRBJ2-2; perhaps TRBD2 as D (5 bases). This CDR3 comprises 17 residues. From germline, CDR1 is KGHSH and CDR2 LQKENI. Trimming cost V 6 bases and J 0 bases, with 17 bases left between them. The CDR3 DNA sequence: TGTGCCAGCTCCTTCGACATGAGGGCGTCGAACACCGGGGAGCTGTTTTTT. Its protein is CASSFDMRASNTGELFF.

Only one count was recorded for this clone. V and J are TRBV7-2 and TRBJ2-2; D not certain. This CDR3 is 13 amino acids long. Trimming took off 6 bases at V and 4 bases at J, with 9 bases between the two ends. The V gene's germline CDR1 is SGHTA and CDR2 FQGNSA. DNA of the CDR3: TGTGCCAGCAGTACTGTCTCCACCGGGGAGCTGTTTTTT. Translating gives CASSTVSTGELFF.

V gene TRBV6-5 combines with J gene TRBJ2-7; 9 nucleotides line up with TRBD2. V lost 6 bases, J lost 4 bases, and 10 bases stayed unmatched. The V gene's germline CDR1 is MNHEY and CDR2 SVGAGI. This CDR3 has 15 residues. CDR3 amino acids: CASRPGIAGAYEQYF. CDR3 nucleotides: TGTGCCAGCAGACCCGGAATAGCGGGAGCGTACGAGCAGTACTTC.

The chain links TRBV10-3 to TRBJ1-4, with 8 bases lining up with TRBD1. The CDR3 is made up of 15 amino acids. The V gene's germline CDR1 is ENHRY and CDR2 SYGVKD. The V gene end was trimmed by 3 bases and the J gene end by 8 bases; junction bases not matched to a gene: 8. CDR3 in DNA: TGTGCCATCAGTGAAAGCGGACAGGGAGGCGAAAAACTGTTTTTT. Its protein product is CAISESGQGGEKLFF.

This chain uses TRBV5-1 with TRBJ2-5; tentatively, D is TRBD1 (5 bases). Trimming shortened V by 7 bases and J by 4 bases, and 14 bases separated the two germline ends. This CDR3 comprises 13 residues. Looked up from germline, CDR1 is SGHRS and CDR2 is YFSETQ. The chain's CDR3 is CASLTDQGETQYF. CDR3 in DNA: TGCGCCAGCTTGACAGACCAAGGAGAGACCCAGTACTTC.

The chain joins TRBV3-1 (or the pseudogene TRBV3-2) to TRBJ1-2; no reliable D call. With 1 base removed from V and 1 base from J, the gap between germline ends came to 13 bases. Germline CDR1 LGHDT, CDR2 YNNKEL (reference sequence). The CDR3 covers 16 residues. CDR3 coding DNA: TGTGCCAGCAGCCAAGTCTATGATATGCGTAACTATGGCTACACCTTC. Its protein product is CASSQVYDMRNYGYTF.

V gene TRBV7-6 combines with J gene TRBJ1-6; maybe TRBD1 (6 bases). Germline V gene data show CDR1 as SGHVS and CDR2 as FNYEAQ. The germline V and J ends were trimmed by 0 bases and 3 bases, with 6 bases remaining between them. The length of the CDR3 is 15 residues. CDR3 sequence reads: CASSLAQGYNSPLHF. In DNA, the CDR3 is TGTGCCAGCAGCTTAGCACAGGGCTATAATTCACCCCTCCACTTT.

DNA for the CDR3: TGTGCCAGCAGTGAATCGGGTAAGGGCGGGGAGCAGTACTTC. Translated: CASSESGKGGEQYF. The chain joins TRBV25-1 to TRBJ2-7; D is possibly TRBD2 (5 bases). CDR3 length: 14 residues. V gave up 1 base and J gave up 7 bases, with 14 bases separating them. The germline V gene encodes CDR1 MGHDK and CDR2 SYGVNS.

The V and J genes are TRBV4-1 and TRBJ1-2, with 12 bases lining up with TRBD1. V was clipped by 1 base and J by 13 bases; unmatched bases: 7. The germline V gene has CDR1 MGHRA and CDR2 YSYEKL. The CDR3 runs 14 residues. The CDR3 DNA reads TGCGCCAGCAGCCAAGGTGGGGACAGGGGGCAAGGCACCTTC. It specifies CASSQGGDRGQGTF.

The V gene is TRBV4-2, the J gene TRBJ2-5, with D possibly TRBD2 on 6 matching bases. The CDR3 is made up of 14 amino acids. The V gene lost 1 base and the J gene lost 4 bases, with 10 bases spanning the gap. Germline V gene lookup returns CDR1 LGHNA and CDR2 YNFKEQ. CDR3 protein: CASSQATSAETQYF. The DNA for the CDR3 is TGTGCCAGCAGCCAAGCGACTAGTGCAGAGACCCAGTACTTC.

CDR3 amino acids: CASSSRAFYEQYF. The DNA of the CDR3 is TGTGCCAGCAGCTCGCGGGCCTTCTACGAGCAGTACTTC. The chain recombines TRBV5-6 with TRBJ2-7, with D tentatively TRBD2 (5 bases). Germline values: CDR1 SGHDT, CDR2 YYEEEE. This CDR3 contains 13 residues. V dropped 3 bases and J dropped 3 bases, with 10 bases sitting between them.

This rearrangement joins TRBV12-3 or TRBV12-4 to TRBJ1-6; TRBD1 might be the D (5 bases). The CDR3 is made up of 12 amino acids. The V end lost 7 bases, the J end lost 8 bases, and 9 bases lay between the germline ends. The CDR3 DNA is TGTGCCAGCACCTGGGGGGATTCACCCCTCCACTTT. Translating gives CASTWGDSPLHF.

The chain employs TRBV15 and TRBJ2-1; 9 positions agree with TRBD2. Trimming cost V 0 bases and J 2 bases; bases outside gene matches: 2. Germline values: CDR1 LNHNV, CDR2 YYDKDF (reference sequence). The CDR3 is 16 amino acids. The CDR3: CATSRDPSGTYNEQFF. The DNA for the CDR3 is TGTGCCACCAGCAGAGATCCTAGCGGGACCTACAATGAGCAGTTCTTC.

Note on this clone: An end of the junction differs from the germline gene, which may be a read error. The V call is TRBV18, the J call TRBJ1-2, with D perhaps TRBD1 (6 bases). Germline V gene sequence: CDR1 KGHSH, CDR2 LQKENI. This CDR3 is built from 16 residues. The CDR3: CASSPAGQGTNYGYTF. DNA of the CDR3: TGTGCCAGCTCACCAGCGGGACAAGGGACTAATTATGGCTACACCTTC.

The chain is built from TRBV2 and TRBJ1-2; TRBD1 matches 7 bases. Germline assignment: CDR1 SNHLY and CDR2 FYNNEI. Trimming cost V 11 bases and J 8 bases; bases outside gene matches: 11. The CDR3 contains 12 residues. The CDR3 sequence is CAGTTGDWGYTF. CDR3 sequence (DNA): TGTGCCGGAACAACAGGGGATTGGGGCTACACCTTC.